The present TCR beta chain was sequenced within a study of cytomegalovirus exposure and HLA in healthy donors (dated by TCRdb to 2015 to 2018). Regarding the complete study: An earlier analysis of 587 of the donors reported 250 to 350 Gb of sequence data and some 120 million unique TCR beta sequences from around 200 million T cells. Roughly 300 gigabases of sequencing data and 80 million or so unique TCR sequences were included in an early release covering roughly 700 HLA-typed donors. Of the 398 genotyped donors, approximately 82% fell in the genetic ancestry cluster associated with self-reported Caucasian donors. The aim of the study was to test whether cataloging public T cell receptors could identify signatures of past pathogen exposure. The T cell repertoires of under 750 subjects were profiled by immunosequencing and related to cytomegalovirus serostatus. Besides the first cohort of some 670 subjects, a separate validation cohort made up of over 100 different subjects was used. To predict cytomegalovirus infection status, the study combined high-throughput TCR immunosequencing, statistical association of individual TCRs with disease status, and machine learning. In a later analysis, previously published TCR beta repertoires from several hundred donors were re-analyzed and high-resolution HLA genotyping was added so that TCR occurrence patterns could be studied. In the later analysis, no new phenotypic data were used to find candidate immune exposures; instead, reliance was placed on TCR beta sequences and their occurrence across donors. To decide whether each TCR beta V gene segment behaved as functional or pseudogenic, an earlier analysis of approximately 620 of the donors relied on high-throughput TCR beta sequencing. Donor age, sex, ethnicity and CMV serostatus were collected together with the repertoire data. A later genetic analysis used genome-wide SNP genotypes for about 60% of the roughly 700 donors, treating that subset as a discovery cohort. All discovery cohort repertoires had been generated on a single sequencing platform. Class I and class II HLA loci were covered by the typing at four-digit resolution. The number of donors typed differed by locus, with roughly 629-640 for A, B, C, DRB1 and DQB1, 522 for DQA1, 600 to 610 for DPA1, and 450 to 480 for DPB1. Four to six DR-DQ haplotypes were handled as single units for association and clustering because linkage in the cohort was strong. Among about 400 genotyped donors of the cohort, an average of around 250,000 unique TCR beta nucleotide sequences was sequenced per donor, of which about 20% were non-productive. The study at large found these results: In an earlier analysis of some 500 of the donors, most TCR beta V segments were observed in productive rearrangements about 87% or about 30% of the time, broadly matching IMGT annotations. HLA typing was unavailable for some donors at each locus, so association tests used only the typed subset. A few of the identified cytomegalovirus-associated TCR beta chains were confirmed in vitro to be specific for cytomegalovirus antigens. CMV serostatus was the only immune exposure information available for the cohort. Compared with equally common non-associated chains, HLA-associated TCR beta chains in a later analysis were more clonally expanded and had lower generation probabilities. A later analysis associated 16,951 TCR beta sequences with specific HLA alleles at a false discovery rate of 0.05. A later genetic analysis reported fewer N-insertions in productive TCRs among donors in an Asian-associated ancestry cluster than the approximately 700-donor mean. The classifier was reported to diagnose cytomegalovirus status with high specificity and sensitivity in both the original and validation cohorts. Most TCR sequences were seen in very few donors, while some public TCRs were found in many individuals. A later analysis reported that several top co-occurrence clusters appeared linked to parvovirus B19, influenza, CMV and Epstein-Barr virus. In a later analysis, most CMV-associated TCR beta chains were found to appear HLA-restricted, with HLA associations seemingly driven largely by CMV exposure. V-gene and J-gene trimming of TCR beta chains was associated with a missense DCLRE1C variant in a later genetic analysis, and the association was replicated in an independent cohort. A cluster of highly shared sequence variants was judged likely to be a technical artifact of the sequencing pipeline. In this cohort, only TCR beta chains were sequenced, and detectable features were limited by the absence of alpha or paired-chain data. When HLA alleles, especially DR and DQ, strongly co-occurred, attributing TCR associations to individual alleles was difficult. Because the 87-base-pair reads could not distinguish some IMGT-functional V segments, including TRBV6-2 and TRBV6-3, those segments were excluded. Roughly uniform sequencing depth across donors was assumed in presence/absence analyses, although this assumption may not hold. A further reported finding was that TCR beta sequences accurately predicted the HLA-A and HLA-B alleles for most subjects in the first cohort. Because counts were too low, some 16 rarely observed V segments, including chromosome 9 orphons, were excluded from the earlier analysis of roughly 580 of the donors. In a later analysis, the rate of TCR association differed among HLA loci, with DRB1 alleles having the most associated TCRs and HLA-C alleles having the fewest. According to the authors, the approach could potentially be generalized to other disease states and immunological phenotypes. The study gave a list of under 200 TCR beta chains associated with cytomegalovirus. Correlated functional status among segregating V segments might be attributable to linkage disequilibrium, but an unknown experimental factor could not be ruled out.

CDR1 and CDR2, looked up from the germline V gene, are MDHEN and SYDVKM. For this chain, trimming is 4 bases at the V end and 7 bases at the J end, and the number of junction bases without a gene match is 11. The CDR3 spans 15 residues, from the cysteine through the phenylalanine. The sequence is cut down to CDR3 DNA, 45 bases in frame from base 1. The cohort was made up of 500 to 850 healthy bone marrow donors. At the time of sampling, every cohort member was nominally healthy, though immune exposures that went unrecorded were likely present. The donor was CMV seropositive and was included in the group of 290 or so seropositive cohort members. A peripheral blood sample was provided by each donor, and peripheral blood mononuclear cells were used for TCR beta sequencing. Genomic DNA was extracted from the blood cell samples with the Qiagen DNeasy Blood Extraction Kit. The receptor library was made with the immunoSEQ multiplex PCR assay. The multiplex PCR relied on a mix of 60 forward primers for TCR Vbeta segments and 13 reverse primers for TCR Jbeta segments. Amplification of the CDR3 region of rearranged TCR beta genes was performed with a multiplex PCR assay on genomic DNA. The amplified TCR beta libraries were sequenced on the Illumina HiSeq System as 87-base-pair reads. On the authors' methods: A later analysis tallied roughly 78 million unique TCR beta chains across the 666 repertoires, and approximately 12 million of those chains were shared by two or more donors. Raw reads were error-corrected and collapsed into unique sequences with a nearest-neighbor algorithm that merged closely related sequences to remove PCR and sequencing errors. Alignment of CDR3 sequences to IMGT reference sequences was used to assign V, D and J gene segments. For a sequence to be retained, a match of at least six nucleotides to both a V gene segment and a J gene segment was required. A rearrangement counted as productive if the CDR3 had no stop codons and remained in frame with V and J, and every other rearrangement counted as non-productive. CDR3 was defined by IMGT convention, running from the second conserved V-encoded cysteine to the conserved J-encoded phenylalanine. The earlier analysis of about 610 of the donors excluded any sequence lacking an unambiguous match to a single V gene segment. In an earlier analysis of 450 to 700 of the donors, V segments were called functional above 56.7% productive rearrangements and were called segregating when the between-donor standard deviation exceeded 5%. A statistical classification framework was developed to diagnose cytomegalovirus status using the catalog of TCR beta chain sequences. V and J gene assignment, in a later analysis, came from comparing TCR nucleotide sequences with IMGT/GENE-DB human TR gene sequences. Using the TCRdist pipeline, a later analysis assigned CDR3 sequences along with most-parsimonious VDJ recombination scenarios. In a later analysis, each TCR beta chain was defined by its CDR3 amino acid sequence together with its V-gene family, and reads lacking a unique V-gene family were excluded. As a way to deal with suspected cross-contamination and a sequencing artifact, a later analysis dropped more than 500 nucleotide sequences that were highly shared and had low generation probability. For each public chain, a later analysis derived a clonal expansion index from normalized ranks of inferred template counts within each repertoire. In a later analysis, generation probabilities were computed using a VDJ recombination model fitted to out-of-frame rearrangements, and the results were checked against IGoR. Hypergeometric tests were used in a later analysis to score TCR-TCR, TCR-HLA and TCR-CMV co-occurrence, with a repertoire-size bias correction applied to the TCR pairs. In a later analysis, false discovery rates were estimated by permuting HLA or CMV assignments 20 times. In a later analysis, co-occurring TCRs were grouped using DBSCAN, with TCRdist sequence similarity added in when clustering inside HLA-allele-positive subsets. Co-occurrence clustering excluded repertoires with fewer than 30,000 or more than 120,000 public chains, plus five with anomalous nucleotide sharing. The table was pulled from immuneACCESS by TCRdb, which kept in-frame rearrangements only. Such tables lose some clones; where checked, under half of the loss comes from unresolved V genes, and the rest has no known cause. Clone size and the V and J calls come from that table; the DNA yielded D and trimming. The sample table contains roughly 190,000 clones; only one count was recorded for roughly 81% of them. In total, the top ten clones hold about 3% of the sample.

In the case of this clone: Its antigen remains unidentified. No per-base quality is available; no much larger clone lies one base away.

The TCR sequence derives from a woman aged 30 to 39 in good health and CMV-seropositive. The V and J segments used are TRBV28 and TRBJ1-2, and 8 junction bases match TRBD1. Material: PBMCs. The nucleotide sequence reads as follows: TGTGCCAGCAGTTCTATGGGTCAGGGGGCCGGTGGCTACACCTTC. This translates into CASSSMGQGAGGYTF.